The sample holds a few counts of the clone carrying this TCR beta chain. The data originate from a study of T cells in Graves' hyperthyroidism and ophthalmopathy. Amplification targeted TCR beta CDR3 regions from RNA transcripts. HTBI primers were the set used in a first-round RT-PCR of the TCR CDR3. TCRdb re-derived calls from the multiplex PCR reads in MiXCR, one entry per CDR3 protein. The sample holds around 520,000 distinct CDR3 sequences, 13% to 15% seen once. There are 13 residues in the CDR3. Trimming shortened V by 3 bases and J by 6 bases, and 8 bases separated the two germline ends. CDR1 and CDR2 (germline): MNHNS, SASEGT.

The source material was blood. The V and J genes are TRBV6-1 and TRBJ1-4; D is unresolved. The sequence was obtained from a woman in her thirties or forties with Graves' hyperthyroidism. The CDR3 region is CASSDSTDEKLFF. CDR3 sequence (DNA): TGTGCCAGCAGTGATAGTACAGATGAAAAACTGTTTTTT.